The source of this TCR beta chain is a study of preoperative IRX-2 immunotherapy in early breast cancer. Treatment of the sample: preoperative locoregional IRX-2 cytokine immunotherapy. Patients received preoperative, locoregional IRX-2 cytokine immunotherapy in a phase Ib study. Method: immunoSEQ multiplex PCR; TCRdb's copy keeps in-frame clones and lacks some. The table records roughly 45,000 clones, approximately 94% of them present only once. Sequenced material: tumor tissue, taken after IRX-2 immunotherapy. This TCR came from a human donor with breast cancer.

CDR3 amino acids: CASSPGLHTGELFF. DNA of the CDR3: TGTGCCAGCTCACCGGGACTTCACACCGGGGAGCTGTTTTTT. This rearrangement joins TRBV18 to TRBJ2-2; tentatively, D is TRBD2 (6 bases). From germline, CDR1 is KGHSH and CDR2 LQKENI. The V end was cut by 3 bases, the J end by 3 bases, with 8 bases between. The CDR3 sequence is 14 residues long.